This T cell receptor beta chain was captured by sequencing in a study of cytomegalovirus exposure and HLA in healthy donors. It was with 60 Vbeta and 13 Jbeta primers that the PCR ran. The protocol was immunoSEQ multiplex PCR, while the TCRdb copy is restricted to in-frame clones and leaves out a portion. The sample has around 160,000 clones; over 60% are singletons. Trimming at V came to 5 bases and at J to 8 bases, leaving 7 bases not matched to a gene. In germline, CDR1 is SGHTA, CDR2 FQGNSA. The CDR3 contains 13 residues. The sequence derives from a man in his forties in good health and CMV-seropositive. The chain combines TRBV7-2 with TRBJ1-1; TRBD1 aligns across 8 bases. Input material: PBMCs. CDR3 in DNA: TGTGCCAGCAGCCCAAGGACAGGGTCGGAAGCTTTCTTT. Amino acid sequence: CASSPRTGSEAFF.